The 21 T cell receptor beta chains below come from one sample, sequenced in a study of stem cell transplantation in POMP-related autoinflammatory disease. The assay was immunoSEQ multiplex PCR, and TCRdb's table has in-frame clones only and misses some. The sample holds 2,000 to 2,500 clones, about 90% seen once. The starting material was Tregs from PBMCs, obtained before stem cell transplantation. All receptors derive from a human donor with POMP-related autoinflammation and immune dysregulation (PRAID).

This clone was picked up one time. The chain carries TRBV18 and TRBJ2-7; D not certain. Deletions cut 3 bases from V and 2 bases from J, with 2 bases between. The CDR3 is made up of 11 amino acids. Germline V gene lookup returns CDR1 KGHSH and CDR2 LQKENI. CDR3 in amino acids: CASSPTYEQYF. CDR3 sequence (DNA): TGTGCCAGCTCACCCACCTACGAGCAGTACTTC.

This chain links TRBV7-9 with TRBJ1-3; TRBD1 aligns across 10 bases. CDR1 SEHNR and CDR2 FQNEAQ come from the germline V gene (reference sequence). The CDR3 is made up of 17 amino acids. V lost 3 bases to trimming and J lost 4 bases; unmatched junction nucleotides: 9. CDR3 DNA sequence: TGTGCCAGCAGCTTGACTTGGGGACAGGGGACCGGAAACACCATATATTTT. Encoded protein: CASSLTWGQGTGNTIYF.

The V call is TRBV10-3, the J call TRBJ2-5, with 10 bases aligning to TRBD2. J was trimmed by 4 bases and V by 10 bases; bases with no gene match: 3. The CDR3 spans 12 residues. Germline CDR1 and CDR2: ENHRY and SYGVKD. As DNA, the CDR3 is TGTGCCACGGGACTAGCGAGAGAGACCCAGTACTTC. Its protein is CATGLARETQYF.

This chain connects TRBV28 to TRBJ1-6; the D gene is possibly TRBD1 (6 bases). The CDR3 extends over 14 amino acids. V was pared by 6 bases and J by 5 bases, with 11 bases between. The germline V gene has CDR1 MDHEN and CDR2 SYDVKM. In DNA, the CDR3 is TGTGCCAGCAGCCAGACAGGAAATAATTCACCCCTCCACTTT. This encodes CASSQTGNNSPLHF.

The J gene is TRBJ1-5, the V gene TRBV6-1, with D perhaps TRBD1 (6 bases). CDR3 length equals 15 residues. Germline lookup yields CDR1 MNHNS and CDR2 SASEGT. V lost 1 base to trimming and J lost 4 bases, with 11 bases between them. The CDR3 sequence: CASSEEATGNQPQHF. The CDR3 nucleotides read TGTGCCAGCAGTGAAGAAGCTACAGGGAATCAGCCCCAGCATTTT.

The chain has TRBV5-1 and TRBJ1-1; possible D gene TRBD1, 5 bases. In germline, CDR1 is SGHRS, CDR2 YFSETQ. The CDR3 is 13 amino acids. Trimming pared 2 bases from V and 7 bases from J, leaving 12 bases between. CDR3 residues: CASSFPGKFEAFF. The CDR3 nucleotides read TGCGCCAGCAGCTTTCCAGGGAAGTTTGAAGCTTTCTTT.

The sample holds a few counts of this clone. Here the CDR3 reads CASSGAGYSPLHF. The CDR3 DNA is TGTGCCAGCAGTGGGGCAGGGTATTCACCCCTCCACTTT. V gene TRBV2 combines with J gene TRBJ1-6; D perhaps matches TRBD1 (5 bases). The germline V and J ends were trimmed by 4 bases and 8 bases, with 9 bases remaining between them. CDR3 length: 13 amino acids. Germline values: CDR1 SNHLY, CDR2 FYNNEI. The full variable domain, with the rest looked up from reference TRBV2 and TRBJ1-6, is EPEVTQTPSHQVTQMGQEVILRCVPISNHLYFYWYRQILGQKVEFLVSFYNNEISEKSEIFDDQFSVERPDGSNFTLKIRSTKLEDSAMYFCASSGAGYSPLHFGNGTRLTVT.

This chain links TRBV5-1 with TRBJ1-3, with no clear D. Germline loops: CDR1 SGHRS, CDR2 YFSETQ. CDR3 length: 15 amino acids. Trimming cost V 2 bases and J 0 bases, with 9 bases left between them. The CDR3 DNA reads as TGCGCCAGCAGCTTCGGGAGCCTCTCTGGAAACACCATATATTTT. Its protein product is CASSFGSLSGNTIYF.

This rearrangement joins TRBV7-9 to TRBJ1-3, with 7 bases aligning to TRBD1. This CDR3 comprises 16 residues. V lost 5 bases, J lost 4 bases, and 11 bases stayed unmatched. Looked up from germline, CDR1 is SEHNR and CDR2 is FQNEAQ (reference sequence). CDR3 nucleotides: TGTGCCAGCAGCGAAAGGGCAGGGGGTTACGGAAACACCATATATTTT. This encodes CASSERAGGYGNTIYF. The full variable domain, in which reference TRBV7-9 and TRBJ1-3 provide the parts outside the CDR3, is DTGVSQNPRHKITKRGQNVTFRCDPISEHNRLYWYRQTLGQGPEFLTYFQNEAQLEKSRLLSDRFSAERPKGSFSTLEIQRTEQGDSAMYLCASSERAGGYGNTIYFGEGSWLTVV.

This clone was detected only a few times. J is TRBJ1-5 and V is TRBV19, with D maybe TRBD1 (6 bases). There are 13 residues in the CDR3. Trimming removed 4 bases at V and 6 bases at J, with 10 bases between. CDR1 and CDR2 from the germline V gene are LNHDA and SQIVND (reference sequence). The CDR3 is CASSTQGAQPQHF. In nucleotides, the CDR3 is TGTGCCAGTAGTACACAGGGAGCTCAGCCCCAGCATTTT.

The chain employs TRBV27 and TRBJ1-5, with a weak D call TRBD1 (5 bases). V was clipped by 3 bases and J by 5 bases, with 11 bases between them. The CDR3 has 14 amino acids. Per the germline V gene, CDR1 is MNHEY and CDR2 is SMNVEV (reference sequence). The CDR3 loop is CASSFAGTYQPQHF. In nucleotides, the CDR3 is TGTGCCAGCAGTTTCGCAGGGACCTATCAGCCCCAGCATTTT.

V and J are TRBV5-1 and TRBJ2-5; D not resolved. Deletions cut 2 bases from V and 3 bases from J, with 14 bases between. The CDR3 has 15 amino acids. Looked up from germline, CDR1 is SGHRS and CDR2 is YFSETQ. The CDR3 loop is CASSLHRTTEETQYF. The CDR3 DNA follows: TGCGCCAGCAGCTTACACAGAACCACCGAAGAGACCCAGTACTTC.

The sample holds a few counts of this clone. DNA of the CDR3: TGTGCCAGCACCCCCTACAGGGGAGGCAATCAGCCCCAGCATTTT. Its protein product is CASTPYRGGNQPQHF. The chain links TRBV28 to TRBJ1-5, with 7 bases aligning to TRBD1. CDR1 MDHEN and CDR2 SYDVKM come from the germline V gene. The V segment lost 7 bases and the J segment 2 bases; nucleotides outside the gene matches: 8. This CDR3 spans 15 amino acids.

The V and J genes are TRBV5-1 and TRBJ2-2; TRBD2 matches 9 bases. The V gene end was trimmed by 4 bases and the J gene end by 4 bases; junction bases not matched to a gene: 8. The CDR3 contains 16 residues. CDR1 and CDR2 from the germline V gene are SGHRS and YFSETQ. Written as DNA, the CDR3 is TGCGCCAGCAGCAGGGGTAGCGGGAGACCCACCGGGGAGCTGTTTTTT. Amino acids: CASSRGSGRPTGELFF.

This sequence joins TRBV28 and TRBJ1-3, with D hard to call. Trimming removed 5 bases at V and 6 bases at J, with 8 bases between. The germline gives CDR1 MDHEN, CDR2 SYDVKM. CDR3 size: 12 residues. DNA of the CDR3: TGTGCCAGCAGTCCCCAACAAAACACCATATATTTT. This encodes CASSPQQNTIYF.

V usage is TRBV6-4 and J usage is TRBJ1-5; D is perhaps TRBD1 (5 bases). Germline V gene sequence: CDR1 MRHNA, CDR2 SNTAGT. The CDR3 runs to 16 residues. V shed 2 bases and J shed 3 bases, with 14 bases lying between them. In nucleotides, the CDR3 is TGTGCCAGCAGTGACGTTAACAGGCGGTCCAATCAGCCCCAGCATTTT. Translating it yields CASSDVNRRSNQPQHF.

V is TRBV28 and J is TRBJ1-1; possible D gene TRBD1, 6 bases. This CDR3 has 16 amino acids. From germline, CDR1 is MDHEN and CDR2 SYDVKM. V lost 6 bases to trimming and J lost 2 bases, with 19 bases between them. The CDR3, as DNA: TGTGCCAGCAGCCGACTCCGGGGCAGGGGTAACACTGAAGCTTTCTTT. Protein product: CASSRLRGRGNTEAFF.

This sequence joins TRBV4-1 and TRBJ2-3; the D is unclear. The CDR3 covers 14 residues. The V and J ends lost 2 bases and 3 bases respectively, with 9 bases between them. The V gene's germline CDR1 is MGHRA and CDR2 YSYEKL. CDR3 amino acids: CASSQSASTDTQYF. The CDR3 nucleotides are TGCGCCAGCAGCCAATCCGCGAGTACAGATACGCAGTATTTT.

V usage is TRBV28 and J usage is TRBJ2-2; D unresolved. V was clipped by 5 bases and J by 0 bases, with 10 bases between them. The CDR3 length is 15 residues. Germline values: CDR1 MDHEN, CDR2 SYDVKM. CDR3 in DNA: TGTGCCAGCAGTCCCTTTAGCCCGAACACCGGGGAGCTGTTTTTT. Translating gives CASSPFSPNTGELFF.

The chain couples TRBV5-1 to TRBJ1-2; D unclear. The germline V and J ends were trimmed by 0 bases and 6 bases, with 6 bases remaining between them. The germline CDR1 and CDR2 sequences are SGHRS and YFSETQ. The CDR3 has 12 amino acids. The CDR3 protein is CASSLGGDGYTF. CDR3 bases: TGCGCCAGCAGCTTGGGGGGTGATGGCTACACCTTC.

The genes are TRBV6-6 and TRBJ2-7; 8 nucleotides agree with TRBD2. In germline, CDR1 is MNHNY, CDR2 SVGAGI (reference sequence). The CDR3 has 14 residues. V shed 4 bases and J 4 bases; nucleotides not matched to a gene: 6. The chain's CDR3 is CASSLRTSRYEQYF. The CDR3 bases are TGTGCCAGCAGTTTAAGGACTAGCAGGTACGAGCAGTACTTC.